The 19 T cell receptor beta chains below come from one sample, sequenced in a study of cytomegalovirus exposure and HLA in healthy donors. The PCR employed 60 Vbeta primers together with 13 Jbeta primers. The table came from immunoSEQ multiplex PCR; TCRdb's copy has only in-frame clones and leaves some out. The table records around 150,000 clones, approximately 77% of them present only once. Source material: PBMCs. These receptors originate from a man younger than 35 in good health and CMV-seronegative.

The chain carries TRBV7-9 and TRBJ2-1; 8 positions agree with TRBD2. V dropped 5 bases and J dropped 7; count of bases not matched to a gene: 16. The CDR3 is 17 amino acids. CDR1 is SEHNR and CDR2 is FQNEAQ in the germline V gene (reference sequence). CDR3 region: CASSTTSGLARRNEQFF. In nucleotides, the CDR3 is TGTGCCAGCAGCACAACCTCAGGACTAGCAAGGAGGAATGAGCAGTTCTTC.

V gene TRBV7-9 combines with J gene TRBJ2-2, with 9 bases fitting TRBD1. CDR3 size: 15 residues. Germline loops: CDR1 SEHNR, CDR2 FQNEAQ (reference sequence). Losses at the gene ends were 1 base for V and 3 bases for J; bases not matched to a gene: 0. CDR3 protein: CASSLGTGDTGELFF. CDR3 DNA: TGTGCCAGCAGCTTAGGGACAGGGGACACCGGGGAGCTGTTTTTT.

The gene calls are TRBV7-2 and TRBJ2-3; D perhaps matches TRBD1 (5 bases). The V gene lost 5 bases and the J gene lost 4 bases, with 13 bases spanning the gap. From germline, CDR1 is SGHTA and CDR2 FQGNSA. The CDR3 is made up of 14 amino acids. For the CDR3, the DNA is TGTGCCAGCAGCGCCCCTGGGGCCCCAGATACGCAGTATTTT. It encodes CASSAPGAPDTQYF.

The chain links TRBV5-6 to TRBJ1-4, with D hard to call. Trimming removed 4 bases at V and 0 bases at J, with 7 bases between. Germline V gene data show CDR1 as SGHDT and CDR2 as YYEEEE. CDR3 size: 14 residues. The CDR3 DNA follows: TGTGCCAGCAGCCCCTCAGCAACTAATGAAAAACTGTTTTTT. Translated: CASSPSATNEKLFF.

The chain uses TRBV27 and TRBJ2-7; 11 bases line up with TRBD2. With 3 bases clipped from V and 7 bases from J, the junction kept 5 bases outside the gene matches. The CDR3 has 14 amino acids. Germline V gene data show CDR1 as MNHEY and CDR2 as SMNVEV (reference sequence). The CDR3 nucleotides read TGTGCCAGCAGTTTGTCGACTAGCGGGGAAGAGCAGTACTTC. It specifies CASSLSTSGEEQYF.

The chain joins TRBV5-1 to TRBJ2-5; tentatively, D is TRBD2 (7 bases). Germline CDR1 reads SGHRS; CDR2 reads YFSETQ. Trimming pared 4 bases from V and 4 bases from J, leaving 17 bases between. The CDR3 consists of 15 residues. CDR3 in DNA: TGCGCCAGCAGCCCCTATCCGGGGGGCAGAGAGACCCAGTACTTC. It specifies CASSPYPGGRETQYF.

This clone was recorded a few times. The chain couples TRBV19 to TRBJ2-7; 10 bases agree with TRBD1. CDR3 length: 14 residues. CDR1 is LNHDA, CDR2 SQIVND, per germline (reference sequence). V trimming: 7 bases; J trimming: 7 bases; junction bases outside the gene matches: 10. The CDR3 sequence: CASTPPGQGWEQYF. The DNA of the CDR3 is TGTGCCAGTACCCCTCCGGGACAGGGGTGGGAGCAGTACTTC.

The rearrangement uses TRBV30 and TRBJ2-7; D is ambiguous. Germline CDR1 GTSNPN, CDR2 SVGIG (reference sequence). This CDR3 is 13 amino acids long. V lost 0 bases, J lost 6 bases, and 12 bases lay in between. The CDR3 DNA follows: TGTGCCTGGAGTGTACGGAGAGGCGGCGAGCAGTACTTC. Translating it yields CAWSVRRGGEQYF.

This clone appeared a few times. The chain recombines TRBV4-3 with TRBJ2-7; 8 nucleotides line up with TRBD2. The length of the CDR3 is 16 residues. Germline lookup yields CDR1 LGHNA and CDR2 YSLEER. J gave up 0 bases and V 1 base, and 5 bases lay outside the gene matches. The CDR3 is CASSQVTGGFSYEQYF. The CDR3 bases are TGCGCCAGCAGCCAAGTGACGGGAGGGTTCTCCTACGAGCAGTACTTC.

The chain combines TRBV18 with TRBJ2-7; D may be TRBD1 (6 bases). V was clipped by 2 bases and J by 2 bases, with 16 bases between them. The CDR3 is made up of 16 amino acids. The V gene's germline CDR1 is KGHSH and CDR2 LQKENI. The CDR3 loop is CASSPFGQLPTYEQYF. The DNA for the CDR3 is TGTGCCAGCTCACCATTCGGACAGCTCCCTACCTACGAGCAGTACTTC.

The chain has TRBV27 and TRBJ1-6; D perhaps matches TRBD1 (5 bases). The CDR3 consists of 14 residues. CDR1 MNHEY and CDR2 SMNVEV come from the germline V gene (reference sequence). Trimming took off 3 bases at V and 7 bases at J, with 10 bases between the two ends. Written as DNA, the CDR3 is TGTGCCAGCAGTTTGGGGGGATCCAATTCACCCCTCCACTTT. Amino acids: CASSLGGSNSPLHF.

The V call is TRBV27, the J call TRBJ2-3, with 10 bases that match TRBD2. Germline loops: CDR1 MNHEY, CDR2 SMNVEV (reference sequence). V lost 3 bases and J lost 2; bases outside the gene matches: 5. CDR3 size: 16 residues. In DNA form, the CDR3 reads TGTGCCAGCAGTTTGGGACTAGCGAGGAACACAGATACGCAGTATTTT. It translates to CASSLGLARNTDTQYF.

In this sample, this clone turned up once. J is TRBJ1-2 and V is TRBV30, with 8 bases identical to TRBD1. CDR1 is GTSNPN, CDR2 SVGIG, per germline (reference sequence). V was pared by 4 bases and J by 4 bases, with 8 bases of the junction left unmatched. This CDR3 is built from 14 residues. CDR3 protein: CAWIQTGGGYGYTF. CDR3 sequence (DNA): TGTGCCTGGATCCAAACAGGGGGAGGCTATGGCTACACCTTC.

This clone occurred a few times. The V call is TRBV10-1, the J call TRBJ1-1; tentatively, D is TRBD1 (5 bases). The germline V gene encodes CDR1 WNHNN and CDR2 SYGVQD (reference sequence). Between the trimmed V and J ends, which lost 2 bases and 5 bases, there was a span of 12 bases. This CDR3 has 14 residues. Here the CDR3 reads CASSEGGGRTEAFF. The DNA for the CDR3 is TGCGCCAGCAGTGAGGGCGGGGGGAGAACTGAAGCTTTCTTT.

The chain combines TRBV19 with TRBJ1-1, with D perhaps TRBD1 (5 bases). Germline V gene lookup returns CDR1 LNHDA and CDR2 SQIVND (reference sequence). The CDR3 has 14 amino acids. With 7 bases removed from V and 2 bases from J, the gap between germline ends came to 14 bases. The CDR3 sequence: CASTAQGRNTEAFF. CDR3 DNA: TGTGCCAGTACGGCGCAGGGAAGAAACACTGAAGCTTTCTTT.

The chain couples TRBV7-9 to TRBJ1-2; D ambiguous. V lost 5 bases and J lost 3, with 10 bases in between. Germline V gives CDR1 SEHNR, CDR2 FQNEAQ (reference sequence). The CDR3 spans 13 residues. The CDR3 nucleotides are TGTGCCAGCAGCCTAGGCGGGGACTATGGCTACACCTTC. Its translation: CASSLGGDYGYTF.

The rearrangement links TRBV9 to TRBJ1-3, with a weak D call TRBD1 (5 bases). The CDR3 runs 17 residues. Trimming removed 3 bases at V and 3 bases at J, with 19 bases between. Germline V gene lookup returns CDR1 SGDLS and CDR2 YYNGEE. This CDR3 is CASSEDTTAPFGNTIYF. CDR3 DNA: TGTGCCAGCAGCGAGGACACTACCGCGCCCTTTGGAAACACCATATATTTT.

CDR3: CASSLWGTGTGRREQFF. In DNA form, the CDR3 reads TGTGCCAGCTCCCTCTGGGGTACCGGGACTGGACGTCGGGAGCAGTTCTTC. The chain uses TRBV28 and TRBJ2-1; TRBD2 is a possible D gene (6 bases). Germline CDR1 MDHEN, CDR2 SYDVKM. The CDR3 has 17 amino acids. Trimming took 8 bases from V and 10 from J, leaving 30 bases between them.

V usage is TRBV6-5 and J usage is TRBJ2-1; TRBD2 matches 13 bases. This CDR3 comprises 15 residues. Per the germline V gene, CDR1 is MNHEY and CDR2 is SVGAGI. V lost 7 bases and J lost 10; bases outside the gene matches: 10. As DNA, the CDR3 is TGTGCCAGCACCCCACTAGCGGGAGGGCCGGGCGAGCAGTTCTTC. It encodes CASTPLAGGPGEQFF.